These 19 T cell receptor beta chains were sequenced from one sample in a study of control samples from healthy donors and cancer patients. Using immunoSEQ multiplex PCR, the repertoire was profiled, and TCRdb retains in-frame clones only, with some absent. The sample has tens of thousands of clones; over 85% are singletons. Material: PBMCs. The origin of the receptors is a woman aged 50 to 65 with head and neck cancer.

The chain joins TRBV5-1 to TRBJ2-5, with D perhaps TRBD1 (6 bases). Trimming took 4 bases from V and 7 from J, leaving 20 bases between them. CDR1 is SGHRS and CDR2 is YFSETQ in the germline V gene. The CDR3 loop spans 15 amino acids. The CDR3: CASSPRQALFGTQYF. For the CDR3, the DNA is TGCGCCAGCAGCCCTCGACAGGCCCTCTTTGGGACCCAGTACTTC.

J is TRBJ1-2 and V is TRBV3-1 (or the pseudogene TRBV3-2); TRBD1 agrees at 7 bases. Looked up from germline, CDR1 is LGHDT and CDR2 is YNNKEL (reference sequence). This CDR3 contains 13 residues. V trimming: 1 base; J trimming: 8 bases; junction bases outside the gene matches: 4. The CDR3, as DNA: TGTGCCAGCAGCCAAGCCGCAGGGGGAGGCTACACCTTC. Translation: CASSQAAGGGYTF.

This chain links TRBV5-1 with TRBJ2-2; TRBD1 matches 7 bases. V shed 7 bases, J shed 3 bases, and the junction held 12 bases outside the gene matches. In germline, CDR1 is SGHRS, CDR2 YFSETQ. The CDR3 runs to 16 residues. The CDR3 reads CASSLLPGQYTGELFF. In nucleotides, the CDR3 is TGCGCCAGCTCCCTTCTTCCGGGACAGTACACCGGGGAGCTGTTTTTT.

The CDR3 spells CASSSGGVTEAFF. As DNA, the CDR3 is TGTGCCAGCAGCTCCGGGGGGGTCACTGAAGCTTTCTTT. This chain connects TRBV9 to TRBJ1-1, with D possibly TRBD1 on 5 matching bases. The CDR3 contains 13 residues. Trimming took off 4 bases at V and 4 bases at J, with 11 bases between the two ends. CDR1 and CDR2 from the germline V gene are SGDLS and YYNGEE.

The gene calls are TRBV7-9 and TRBJ2-1, with D perhaps being TRBD1 or TRBD2 (5 bases each). Germline V lookup: CDR1 SEHNR, CDR2 FQNEAQ (reference sequence). V was cut by 5 bases and J by 13 bases, with 12 bases left in between. The CDR3 sequence is 11 residues long. In DNA, the CDR3 is TGTGCCAGCAGCACTCCGGGGCCCCAGTTCTTC. It translates to CASSTPGPQFF.

J is TRBJ2-3 and V is TRBV18, with 10 bases fitting TRBD2. With V trimmed by 0 bases and J by 3 bases, 3 bases remained unmatched. The germline V gene encodes CDR1 KGHSH and CDR2 LQKENI. The CDR3 is made up of 16 amino acids. CDR3 coding DNA: TGTGCCAGCTCACCACCGACTAGCGGGTCGACAGATACGCAGTATTTT. Amino acids: CASSPPTSGSTDTQYF.

The chain links TRBV5-4 to TRBJ2-1; 8 bases map to TRBD1. The CDR3 totals 13 residues. The germline gives CDR1 SGHNT, CDR2 YYREEE (reference sequence). V trimming: 1 base; J trimming: 6 bases; junction bases outside the gene matches: 0. DNA of the CDR3: TGTGCCAGCAGCTTGACAGGGGGCAATGAGCAGTTCTTC. It encodes CASSLTGGNEQFF.

The J gene is TRBJ2-3, the V gene TRBV15; TRBD2 might be the D (5 bases). Germline values: CDR1 LNHNV, CDR2 YYDKDF (reference sequence). The CDR3 sequence is 16 residues long. The V end was cut by 1 base, the J end by 3 bases, with 14 bases between. CDR3 protein: CATSRVVGGLTDTQYF. CDR3 bases: TGTGCCACCAGCAGAGTTGTGGGCGGGTTAACAGATACGCAGTATTTT.

The V and J genes are TRBV12-3 or TRBV12-4 and TRBJ2-3, with a weak D call TRBD2 (5 bases). The CDR3 is 11 amino acids. Trimming shortened V by 6 bases and J by 8 bases, and 9 bases separated the two germline ends. In DNA, the CDR3 is TGTGCCAGCAGGCAGGAGGCTACGCAGTATTTT. It translates to CASRQEATQYF.

The rearrangement uses TRBV6-5 and TRBJ2-5, with TRBD1 matching over 7 bases. The CDR3 spans 14 residues. Trimming cost V 4 bases and J 6 bases; bases outside gene matches: 8. Germline V lookup: CDR1 MNHEY, CDR2 SVGAGI. The CDR3 sequence is CASSSTYRGKTQYF. CDR3 bases: TGTGCCAGCAGTTCAACCTACAGGGGAAAGACCCAGTACTTC.

The chain combines TRBV7-2 with TRBJ1-6, with D possibly being TRBD1 (6 bases). V was trimmed by 0 bases and J by 7 bases, leaving 13 bases between them. Germline CDR1 reads SGHTA; CDR2 reads FQGNSA. This CDR3 spans 16 amino acids. CDR3: CASSLAHRVQNSPLHF. The CDR3 coding sequence is TGTGCCAGCAGCTTAGCGCACAGGGTGCAAAATTCACCCCTCCACTTT.

The rearrangement uses TRBV28 and TRBJ1-2; 9 bases agree with TRBD1. The CDR3 covers 16 residues. Germline CDR1 and CDR2: MDHEN and SYDVKM. Germline trimming cut 4 bases from V and 7 bases from J; bases unmatched to any gene: 13. In DNA form, the CDR3 reads TGTGCCAGCAGTTCCTCACCCGACAGGGGGGAAGGTGGCTACACCTTC. Its translation is CASSSSPDRGEGGYTF.

The chain recombines TRBV10-3 with TRBJ2-1; D is unclear. The CDR3 is made up of 14 amino acids. CDR1 is ENHRY and CDR2 is SYGVKD in the germline V gene. Trimming took 0 bases from V and 10 from J, leaving 13 bases between them. The DNA of the CDR3 is TGTGCCATCAGTGAGTCGGGCTCCTGGGGAGAGCAGTTCTTC. It encodes CAISESGSWGEQFF.

The chain employs TRBV12-3 or TRBV12-4 and TRBJ1-1; the D gene is possibly TRBD1 (5 bases). This CDR3 contains 12 residues. V lost 3 bases and J lost 7, with 9 bases in between. CDR3 region: CASSFRTNEAFF. The DNA for the CDR3 is TGTGCCAGCAGTTTTCGGACAAATGAAGCTTTCTTT.

The rearrangement links TRBV29-1 to TRBJ2-3; possible D gene TRBD2, 5 bases. The germline CDR1 and CDR2 sequences are SQVTM and ANQGSEA. The CDR3 covers 14 residues. Trimming took off 3 bases at V and 3 bases at J, with 13 bases between the two ends. The chain's CDR3 is CSVEDFSPTDTQYF. The CDR3 DNA sequence: TGCAGCGTTGAGGACTTCAGCCCAACAGATACGCAGTATTTT.

This clone showed up just once. This rearrangement joins TRBV21-1 to TRBJ1-5. TRBV21-1 is marked as a pseudogene. This CDR3 has 15 amino acids. Written as DNA, the CDR3 is TGTGCCAGCAGCCTCCCGGGGATTTGGGGTCAGCCCCAGCATTTT. Encoded protein: CASSLPGIWGQPQHF.

This sequence joins TRBV28 and TRBJ1-6; 10 bases fit TRBD1. This CDR3 is 15 amino acids long. The trim removed 7 bases at V and 7 bases at J, leaving 7 bases unmatched. CDR1 MDHEN and CDR2 SYDVKM come from the germline V gene. CDR3 sequence (DNA): TGTGCCAGCACCTTCCGGGACAGGGGAAATTCACCCCTCCACTTT. Protein: CASTFRDRGNSPLHF.

CDR3 bases: TGTGCCAGCAGCGATGGGACAGGCAATGGCTACACCTTC. Its protein is CASSDGTGNGYTF. This rearrangement joins TRBV3-1 (or the pseudogene TRBV3-2) to TRBJ1-2, with 8 nucleotides matching TRBD1. This CDR3 spans 13 amino acids. Germline V lookup: CDR1 LGHDT, CDR2 YNNKEL (reference sequence). Trimming took 5 bases from V and 6 from J; bases not matched to a gene: 5.

The chain joins TRBV4-1 to TRBJ1-5; D is perhaps TRBD1 (6 bases). The CDR3 spans 15 residues. V was pared by 4 bases and J by 3 bases, with 13 bases between. Germline CDR1 reads MGHRA; CDR2 reads YSYEKL. In DNA, the CDR3 is TGCGCCAGCAGCCGGTCGACAGGAGACAATCAGCCCCAGCATTTT. This sequence encodes CASSRSTGDNQPQHF.